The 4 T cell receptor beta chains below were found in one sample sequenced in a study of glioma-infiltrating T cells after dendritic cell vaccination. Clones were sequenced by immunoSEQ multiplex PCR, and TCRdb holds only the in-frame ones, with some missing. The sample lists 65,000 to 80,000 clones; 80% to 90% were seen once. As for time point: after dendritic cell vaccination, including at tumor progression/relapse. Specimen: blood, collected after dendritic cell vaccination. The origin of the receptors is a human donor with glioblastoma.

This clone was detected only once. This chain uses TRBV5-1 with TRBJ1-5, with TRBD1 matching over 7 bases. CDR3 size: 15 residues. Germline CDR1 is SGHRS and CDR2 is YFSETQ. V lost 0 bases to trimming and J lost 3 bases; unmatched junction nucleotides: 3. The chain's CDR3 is CASSLGDRDNQPQHF. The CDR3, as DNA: TGCGCCAGCAGCTTGGGTGACAGGGACAATCAGCCCCAGCATTTT.

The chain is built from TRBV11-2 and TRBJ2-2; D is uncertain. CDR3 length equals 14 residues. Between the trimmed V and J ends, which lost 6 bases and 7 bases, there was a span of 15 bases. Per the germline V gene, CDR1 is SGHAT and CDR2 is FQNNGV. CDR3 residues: CASSKLSRVGELFF. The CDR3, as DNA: TGTGCCAGCAGTAAACTTAGTCGGGTCGGGGAGCTGTTTTTT. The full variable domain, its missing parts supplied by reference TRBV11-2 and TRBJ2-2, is EAGVAQSPRYKIIEKRQSVAFWCNPISGHATLYWYQQILGQGPKLLIQFQNNGVVDDSQLPKDRFSAERLKGVDSTLKIQPAKLEDSAVYLCASSKLSRVGELFFGEGSRLTVL.

The CDR3 region has the DNA TGCGCCAGCAGCCCGGAGGACGGTTCACCCCTCCACTTT. Amino acid sequence: CASSPEDGSPLHF. The chain employs TRBV5-1 and TRBJ1-6; no clear D gene. V was cut by 4 bases and J by 9 bases, with 11 bases left in between. The CDR3 runs 13 residues. CDR1 SGHRS and CDR2 YFSETQ come from the germline V gene.

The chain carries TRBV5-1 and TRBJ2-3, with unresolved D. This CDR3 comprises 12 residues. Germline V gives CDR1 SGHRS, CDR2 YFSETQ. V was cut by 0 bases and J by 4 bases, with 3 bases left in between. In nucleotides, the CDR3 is TGCGCCAGCAGCTTGGCCTCAGATACGCAGTATTTT. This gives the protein CASSLASDTQYF.